This T cell receptor (beta chain) was identified during a study of radiotherapy plus CTLA-4 blockade in lung cancer. Overall study: Overall, 15% to 20% of patients showed an objective response, while around 34% attained disease control.

General observations from the study: It was early blood T cell clone dynamics, with interferon-beta, that reportedly best predicted response. TCR clones of tumor origin grew in blood after radiotherapy plus ipilimumab.

V was shortened by 4 bases and J by 2 bases, with 15 bases between the two germline ends. This CDR3 is built from 16 residues. Looked up from germline, CDR1 is SGDLS and CDR2 is YYNGEE. As concerns this clone: Its specificity is not known.

Repertoires were generated with immunoSEQ multiplex PCR, while TCRdb's copy carries only in-frame clones and drops some. The sample yields 75,000 to 80,000 clones, 85% to 90% seen once. V usage is TRBV9 and J usage is TRBJ2-2; D is possibly TRBD2 (5 bases). The TCR comes from a human donor with non-small cell lung cancer who had stable disease on radiotherapy plus ipilimumab. Here the sequenced sample was peripheral blood, taken from a patient treated with radiotherapy plus ipilimumab. CDR3 sequence (DNA): TGTGCCAGCAGCCCGGGGAGAGGAGACAACACCGGGGAGCTGTTTTTT. It codes for CASSPGRGDNTGELFF.